This T cell receptor (beta chain) comes out of a study of regulatory T cells in long-lasting Graves disease. Whole-study findings and limits: Newly diagnosed disease favored TRBV20-1 and TRBJ2-1 over persistent disease.

Time point: newly diagnosed GD, antithyroid drugs for less than 3 months. PBMC-extracted RNA yielded the TCR library. With iRepertoire HTBI primers and Arm-PCR of CDR3 regions, TCR beta libraries were built. TCRdb processed the multiplex PCR reads anew with MiXCR; each CDR3 protein has one entry. The sample lists more than 400,000 distinct CDR3 sequences, roughly 15% occurring once. This CDR3 is 14 amino acids long. The V and J ends lost 1 base and 5 bases respectively, with 11 bases between them. This clonotype has a count of ten or more. Antigen: not known. These same records also appear under a second study, on T cells in Graves' hyperthyroidism and ophthalmopathy. That paper adds: Diagnoses were made from clinical symptoms, serum measures (thyroxine and TRAb), thyroid ultrasound and orbital computed tomography. With the HTBI primer set, the TCR CDR3 went through a first round of RT-PCR.

This chain joins TRBV12-3 or TRBV12-4 and TRBJ1-1, with D possibly being TRBD1 (5 bases). The receptor was isolated from a woman aged 25 to 39 with Graves disease. This specimen consisted of peripheral blood mononuclear cells (PBMCs), obtained at new diagnosis, from a patient treated with antithyroid drugs. Here the CDR3 reads CASSLVGGGTEAFF. CDR3 in DNA: TGTGCCAGCAGTTTAGTTGGGGGAGGGACTGAAGCTTTCTTT.